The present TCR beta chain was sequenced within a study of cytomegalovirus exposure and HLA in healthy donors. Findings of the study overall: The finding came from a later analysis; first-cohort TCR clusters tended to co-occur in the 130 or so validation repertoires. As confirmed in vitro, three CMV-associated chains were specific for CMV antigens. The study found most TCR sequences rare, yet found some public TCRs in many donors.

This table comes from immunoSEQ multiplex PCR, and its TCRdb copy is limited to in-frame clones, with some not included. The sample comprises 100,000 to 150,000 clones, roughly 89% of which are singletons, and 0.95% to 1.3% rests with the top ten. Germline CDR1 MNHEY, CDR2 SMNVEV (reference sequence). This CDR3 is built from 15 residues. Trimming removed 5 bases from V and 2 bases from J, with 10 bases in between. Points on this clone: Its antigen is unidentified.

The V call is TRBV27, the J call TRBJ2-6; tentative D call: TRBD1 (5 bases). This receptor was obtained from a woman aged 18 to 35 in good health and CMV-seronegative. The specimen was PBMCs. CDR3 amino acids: CASSTPGTGANVLTF. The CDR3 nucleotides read TGTGCCAGCAGTACCCCAGGGACTGGGGCCAACGTCCTGACTTTC.